The clone carrying this T cell receptor (beta chain) was seen a single time. Original data processing: By means of reference gene primer amplification, nucleated cell counts were estimated. The protocol was immunoSEQ multiplex PCR, while the TCRdb copy is restricted to in-frame clones and leaves out a portion. The DNA gave D and trimming, while V, J and clone size come from that table. The data show roughly 73,000 clones, about 88% seen once. This entry belongs to a study of blood T cell repertoires in COVID-19. Study-level background: Samples representing acute and convalescent COVID-19 were sourced from the United States, Italy and Spain.

Germline CDR1 GTSNPN, CDR2 SVGIG (reference sequence). The CDR3 extends over 18 amino acids. V shed 2 bases and J 4 bases; nucleotides not matched to a gene: 17. Sequenced sample: peripheral blood. V usage is TRBV30 and J usage is TRBJ2-1; TRBD2 aligns across 7 bases. This receptor was obtained from a man in his sixties or seventies with active or convalescent COVID-19. CDR3 in amino acids: CAWSSWGLLADQYNEQFF. In DNA form, the CDR3 reads TGTGCCTGGAGTTCCTGGGGCCTTCTAGCGGACCAATACAATGAGCAGTTCTTC.